This is a list of T cell receptor beta chains from one sample in a study of identical twins. A single record per CDR3 protein comes from TCRdb applying MiXCR to the 5' RACE reads. The sample has about 700,000 distinct CDR3 sequences; over 8.5% are singletons. Separately, the same data were catalogued under a study of yellow fever vaccine responses in identical twins.

Sequenced sample: PBMCs. The receptors were sampled from a woman younger than 30 in good health. Both conserved end residues are part of each CDR3. A D gene is named only where the DNA matches it firmly.

TRBJ2-6,TRBV5-4,-,CASSLASGSSGANVLTF
TRBJ2-7,TRBV20-1,-,CSAREDLYEQYF
TRBJ1-1,TRBV6-2/TRBV6-3,-,CASSPERATGSSPEAFF
TRBJ2-5,TRBV6-2/TRBV6-3,TRBD2,CASSQPGGPQETQYF
TRBJ2-3,TRBV2,-,CACSVRLADYTDTQYF
TRBJ2-1,TRBV2,TRBD2,CASSVPAGDHEQFF
TRBJ1-5,TRBV6-1,-,CASSPDRTNQPQHF
TRBJ2-5,TRBV11-2,TRBD2,CASSYLPLAGGREETQYF
TRBJ2-1,TRBV29-1,TRBD2,CSVGGGGNEQFF
TRBJ2-3,TRBV12-3/TRBV12-4,TRBD2,CASSIAGPGTDTQYF
TRBJ2-7,TRBV4-3,-,CASSQLVGAYEQYF
TRBJ2-2,TRBV2,-,CASSGYRGAGELFF
TRBJ2-7,TRBV4-1,TRBD2,CASSPTSGGTYEQYF
TRBJ2-1,TRBV6-2/TRBV6-3,-,CASSSKRFYNEQFF
TRBJ2-1,TRBV27,TRBD2,CASKRDSYNEQFF
TRBJ2-3,TRBV7-8,TRBD2,CASSSRIAGVRDTQYF
TRBJ2-3,TRBV11-3,TRBD1,CASSGQGKTDTQYF
TRBJ2-5,TRBV7-9,TRBD1,CASSLARTGQETQYF
TRBJ2-1,TRBV5-1,TRBD2,CASSLGGRASYNEQFF
TRBJ2-5,TRBV7-9,-,CASSLMRGQETQYF
TRBJ2-1,TRBV20-1,TRBD1,CSAVLRDSSYNEQFF
TRBJ2-1,TRBV6-2/TRBV6-3,-,CASSYVPYNEQFF
TRBJ2-3,TRBV24-1,-,CATSDLIPSDGTDTQYF